This T cell receptor beta chain was captured in a study of T cell repertoires in MIS-A myocarditis. A few counts support this clone. Only in-frame clones appear in the TCRdb table, and some are missing; sequencing was by immunoSEQ multiplex PCR. The sample records approximately 7,100 clones, about 81% being singletons. The clonotype comes from a young man with fulminant myocarditis from multisystem inflammatory syndrome in adults (MIS-A) after COVID-19. Sample: right inferior lung lobe tissue obtained at autopsy.

The CDR3 coding sequence is TGTGCCAGCAGCTTGAGGGGCACTGAAGCTTTCTTT. The encoded protein is CASSLRGTEAFF. The rearrangement joins TRBV5-6 to TRBJ1-1; TRBD1 might be the D (5 bases). CDR1 SGHDT and CDR2 YYEEEE come from the germline V gene. This CDR3 comprises 12 residues. V lost 1 base, J lost 4 bases, and 5 bases lay in between.